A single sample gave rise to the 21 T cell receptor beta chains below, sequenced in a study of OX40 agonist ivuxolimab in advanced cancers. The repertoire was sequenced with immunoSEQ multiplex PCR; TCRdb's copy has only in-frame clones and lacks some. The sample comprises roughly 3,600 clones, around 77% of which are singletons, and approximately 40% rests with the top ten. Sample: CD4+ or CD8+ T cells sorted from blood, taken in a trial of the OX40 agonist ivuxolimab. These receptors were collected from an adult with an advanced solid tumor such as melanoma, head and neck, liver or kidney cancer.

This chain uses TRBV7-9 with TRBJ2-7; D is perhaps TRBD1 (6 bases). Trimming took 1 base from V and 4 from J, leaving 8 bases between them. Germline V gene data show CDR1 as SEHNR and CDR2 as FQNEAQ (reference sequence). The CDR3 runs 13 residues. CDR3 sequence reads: CASSLGTEYEQYF. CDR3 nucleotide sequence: TGTGCCAGCAGCTTAGGGACAGAGTACGAGCAGTACTTC. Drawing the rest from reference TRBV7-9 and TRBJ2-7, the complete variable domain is DTGVSQNPRHKITKRGQNVTFRCDPISEHNRLYWYRQTLGQGPEFLTYFQNEAQLEKSRLLSDRFSAERPKGSFSTLEIQRTEQGDSAMYLCASSLGTEYEQYFGPGTRLTVT.

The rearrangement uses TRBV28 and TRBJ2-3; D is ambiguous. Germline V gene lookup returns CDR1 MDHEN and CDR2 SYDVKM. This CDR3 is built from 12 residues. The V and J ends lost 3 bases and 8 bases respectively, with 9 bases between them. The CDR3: CASSFPDGTQYF. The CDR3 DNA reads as TGTGCCAGCAGTTTCCCTGATGGTACGCAGTATTTT.

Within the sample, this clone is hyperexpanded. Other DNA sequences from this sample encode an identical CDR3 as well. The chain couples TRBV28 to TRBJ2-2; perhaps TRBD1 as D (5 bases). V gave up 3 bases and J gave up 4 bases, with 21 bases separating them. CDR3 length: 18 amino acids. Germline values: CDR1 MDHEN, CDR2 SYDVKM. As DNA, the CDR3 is TGTGCCAGCAGTTTTCTCGGAACAGACAGTTTGACCACCGGGGAGCTGTTTTTT. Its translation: CASSFLGTDSLTTGELFF.

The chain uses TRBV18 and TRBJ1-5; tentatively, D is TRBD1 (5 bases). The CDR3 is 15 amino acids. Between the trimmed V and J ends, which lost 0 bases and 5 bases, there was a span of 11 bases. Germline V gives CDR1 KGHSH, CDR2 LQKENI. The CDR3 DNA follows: TGTGCCAGCTCACCACCGAGTCAGGGACATCAGCCCCAGCATTTT. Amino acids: CASSPPSQGHQPQHF.

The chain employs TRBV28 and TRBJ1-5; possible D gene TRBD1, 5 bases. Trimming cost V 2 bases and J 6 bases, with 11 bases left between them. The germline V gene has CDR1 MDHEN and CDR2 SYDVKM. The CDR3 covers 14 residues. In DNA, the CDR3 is TGTGCCAGCAGTTTAGGGCAGGGATTTCAGCCCCAGCATTTT. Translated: CASSLGQGFQPQHF.

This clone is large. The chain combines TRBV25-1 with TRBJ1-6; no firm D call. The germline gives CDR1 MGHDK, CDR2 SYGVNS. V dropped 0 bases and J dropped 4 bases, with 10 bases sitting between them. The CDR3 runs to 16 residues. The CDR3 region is CASSEYTAAYNSPLHF. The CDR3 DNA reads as TGTGCCAGCAGTGAATATACGGCAGCTTATAATTCACCCCTCCACTTT. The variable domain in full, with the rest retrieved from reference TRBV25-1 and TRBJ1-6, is EADIYQTPRYLVIGTGKKITLECSQTMGHDKMYWYQQDPGMELHLIHYSYGVNSTEKGDLSSESTVSRIRTEHFPLTLESARPSHTSQYLCASSEYTAAYNSPLHFGNGTRLTVT.

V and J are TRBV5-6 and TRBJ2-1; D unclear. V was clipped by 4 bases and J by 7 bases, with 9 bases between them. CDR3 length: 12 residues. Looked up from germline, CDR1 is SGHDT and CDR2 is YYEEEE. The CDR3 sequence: CASSHDWNEQFF. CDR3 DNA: TGTGCCAGCAGCCATGACTGGAATGAGCAGTTCTTC.

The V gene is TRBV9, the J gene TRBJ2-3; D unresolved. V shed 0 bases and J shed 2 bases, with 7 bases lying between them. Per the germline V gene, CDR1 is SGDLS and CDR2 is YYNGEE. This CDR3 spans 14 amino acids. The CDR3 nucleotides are TGTGCCAGCAGCGTAGCGGTGTACACAGATACGCAGTATTTT. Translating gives CASSVAVYTDTQYF.

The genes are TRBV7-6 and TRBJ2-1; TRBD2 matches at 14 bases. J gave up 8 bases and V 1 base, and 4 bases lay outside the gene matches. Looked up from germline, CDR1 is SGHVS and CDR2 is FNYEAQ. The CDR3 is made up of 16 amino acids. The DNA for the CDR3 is TGTGCCAGCAGCTTAGGGACTAGCGGGGGGAGCGATGAGCAGTTCTTC. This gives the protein CASSLGTSGGSDEQFF.

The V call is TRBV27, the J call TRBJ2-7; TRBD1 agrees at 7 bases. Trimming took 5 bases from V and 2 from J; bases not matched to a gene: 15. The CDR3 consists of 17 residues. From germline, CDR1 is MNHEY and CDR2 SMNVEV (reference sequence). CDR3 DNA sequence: TGTGCCAGCAGTCCCCGTGGACAGGACATGGAGGCCTACGAGCAGTACTTC. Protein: CASSPRGQDMEAYEQYF.

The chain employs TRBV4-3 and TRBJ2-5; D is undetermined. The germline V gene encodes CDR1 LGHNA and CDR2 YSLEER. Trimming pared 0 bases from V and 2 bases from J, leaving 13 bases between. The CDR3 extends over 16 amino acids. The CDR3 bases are TGCGCCAGCAGCCAAGATCCAATGACATCTCAAGAGACCCAGTACTTC. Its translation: CASSQDPMTSQETQYF.

The CDR3, as DNA: TGTGCCAGCAGCGACCGGGACACTGAAGCTTTCTTT. Translating gives CASSDRDTEAFF. The rearrangement joins TRBV9 to TRBJ1-1, with D uncertain. V lost 3 bases and J 3 bases, leaving 6 bases between the germline ends. The CDR3 totals 12 residues. CDR1 is SGDLS and CDR2 is YYNGEE in the germline V gene.

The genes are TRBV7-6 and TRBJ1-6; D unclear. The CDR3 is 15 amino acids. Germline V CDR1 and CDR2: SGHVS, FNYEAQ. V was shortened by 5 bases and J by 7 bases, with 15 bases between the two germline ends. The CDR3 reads CASSASYVLNSPLHF. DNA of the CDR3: TGTGCCAGCAGCGCGAGTTATGTCCTCAATTCACCCCTCCACTTT.

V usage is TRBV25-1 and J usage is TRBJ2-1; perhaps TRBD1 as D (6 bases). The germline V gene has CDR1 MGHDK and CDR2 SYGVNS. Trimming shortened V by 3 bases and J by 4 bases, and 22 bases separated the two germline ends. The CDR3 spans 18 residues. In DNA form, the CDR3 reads TGTGCCAGCAGTGATAACCCCGAAATAGGGGGATCGTACAATGAGCAGTTCTTC. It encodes CASSDNPEIGGSYNEQFF.

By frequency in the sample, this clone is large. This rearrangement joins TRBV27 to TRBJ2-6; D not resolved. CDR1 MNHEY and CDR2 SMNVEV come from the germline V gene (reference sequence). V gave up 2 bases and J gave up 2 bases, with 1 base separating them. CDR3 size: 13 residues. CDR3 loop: CASSLTGANVLTF. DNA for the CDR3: TGTGCCAGCAGTTTAACTGGGGCCAACGTCCTGACTTTC.

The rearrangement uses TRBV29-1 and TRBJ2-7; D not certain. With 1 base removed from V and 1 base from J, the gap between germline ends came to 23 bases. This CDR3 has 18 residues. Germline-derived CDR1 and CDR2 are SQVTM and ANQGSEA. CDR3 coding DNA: TGCAGCGTTGAAGGCCAGGCCACTACTTACGGAAGGTCCTACGAGCAGTACTTC. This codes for CSVEGQATTYGRSYEQYF.

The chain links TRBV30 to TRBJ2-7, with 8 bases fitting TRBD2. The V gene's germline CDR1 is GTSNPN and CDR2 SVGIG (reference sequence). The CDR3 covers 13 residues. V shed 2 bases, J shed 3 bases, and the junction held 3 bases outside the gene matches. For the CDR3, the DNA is TGTGCCTGGAGTCATAGCGGGAACTACGAGCAGTACTTC. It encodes CAWSHSGNYEQYF.

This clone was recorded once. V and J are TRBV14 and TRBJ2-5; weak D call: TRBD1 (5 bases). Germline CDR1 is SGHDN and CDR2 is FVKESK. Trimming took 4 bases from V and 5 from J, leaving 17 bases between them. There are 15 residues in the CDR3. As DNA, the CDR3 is TGTGCCAGCAGCCCGTCCCTCAGGGTAGGGGAGACCCAGTACTTC. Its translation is CASSPSLRVGETQYF. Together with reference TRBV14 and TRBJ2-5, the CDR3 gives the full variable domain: EAGVTQFPSHSVIEKGQTVTLRCDPISGHDNLYWYRRVMGKEIKFLLHFVKESKQDESGMPNNRFLAERTGGTYSTLKVQPAELEDSGVYFCASSPSLRVGETQYFGPGTRLLVL.

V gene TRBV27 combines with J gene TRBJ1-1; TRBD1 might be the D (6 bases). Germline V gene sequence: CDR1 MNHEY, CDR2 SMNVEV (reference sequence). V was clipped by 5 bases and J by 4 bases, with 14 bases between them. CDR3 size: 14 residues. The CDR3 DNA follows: TGTGCCAGCAGTGGACGACAGGTAGGCACTGAAGCTTTCTTT. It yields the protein CASSGRQVGTEAFF.

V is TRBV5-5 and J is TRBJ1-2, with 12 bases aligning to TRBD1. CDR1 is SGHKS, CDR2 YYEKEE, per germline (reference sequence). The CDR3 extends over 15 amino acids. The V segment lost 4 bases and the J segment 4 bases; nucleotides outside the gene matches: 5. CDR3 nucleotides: TGTGCCAGCAGCCACGGGACAGGGGGCTCCTATGGCTACACCTTC. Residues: CASSHGTGGSYGYTF.

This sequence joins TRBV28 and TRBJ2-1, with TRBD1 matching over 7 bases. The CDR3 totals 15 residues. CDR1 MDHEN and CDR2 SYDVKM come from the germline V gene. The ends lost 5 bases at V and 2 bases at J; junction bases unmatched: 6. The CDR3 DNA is TGTGCCAGCAGTCGAGGGACAGCGCCCTACAATGAGCAGTTCTTC. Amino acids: CASSRGTAPYNEQFF. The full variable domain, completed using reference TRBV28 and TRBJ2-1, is DVKVTQSSRYLVKRTGEKVFLECVQDMDHENMFWYRQDPGLGLRLIYFSYDVKMKEKGDIPEGYSVSREKKERFSLILESASTNQTSMYLCASSRGTAPYNEQFFGPGTRLTVL.